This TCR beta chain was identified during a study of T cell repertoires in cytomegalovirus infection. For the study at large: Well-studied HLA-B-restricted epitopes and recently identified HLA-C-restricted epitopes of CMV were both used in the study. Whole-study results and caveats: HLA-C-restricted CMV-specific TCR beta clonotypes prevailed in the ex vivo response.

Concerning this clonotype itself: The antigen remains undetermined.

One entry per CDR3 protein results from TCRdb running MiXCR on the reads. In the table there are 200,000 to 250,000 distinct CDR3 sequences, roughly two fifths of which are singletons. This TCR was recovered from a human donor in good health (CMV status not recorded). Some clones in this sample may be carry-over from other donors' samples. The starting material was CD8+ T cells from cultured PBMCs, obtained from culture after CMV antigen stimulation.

CDR3 coding DNA: TGTGCCAGCACCCTGACAGAGGGTACCCAGACGAGCACTGAAGCTTTCTTT. This codes for CASTLTEGTQTSTEAFF. This chain links TRBV2 with TRBJ1-1; D might be TRBD1 (5 bases). From germline, CDR1 is SNHLY and CDR2 FYNNEI. The V and J ends lost 7 bases and 4 bases respectively, with 25 bases between them. The CDR3 spans 17 residues. The complete variable domain, with remaining parts taken from reference TRBV2 and TRBJ1-1, reads EPEVTQTPSHQVTQMGQEVILRCVPISNHLYFYWYRQILGQKVEFLVSFYNNEISEKSEIFDDQFSVERPDGSNFTLKIRSTKLEDSAMYFCASTLTEGTQTSTEAFFGQGTRLTVV.